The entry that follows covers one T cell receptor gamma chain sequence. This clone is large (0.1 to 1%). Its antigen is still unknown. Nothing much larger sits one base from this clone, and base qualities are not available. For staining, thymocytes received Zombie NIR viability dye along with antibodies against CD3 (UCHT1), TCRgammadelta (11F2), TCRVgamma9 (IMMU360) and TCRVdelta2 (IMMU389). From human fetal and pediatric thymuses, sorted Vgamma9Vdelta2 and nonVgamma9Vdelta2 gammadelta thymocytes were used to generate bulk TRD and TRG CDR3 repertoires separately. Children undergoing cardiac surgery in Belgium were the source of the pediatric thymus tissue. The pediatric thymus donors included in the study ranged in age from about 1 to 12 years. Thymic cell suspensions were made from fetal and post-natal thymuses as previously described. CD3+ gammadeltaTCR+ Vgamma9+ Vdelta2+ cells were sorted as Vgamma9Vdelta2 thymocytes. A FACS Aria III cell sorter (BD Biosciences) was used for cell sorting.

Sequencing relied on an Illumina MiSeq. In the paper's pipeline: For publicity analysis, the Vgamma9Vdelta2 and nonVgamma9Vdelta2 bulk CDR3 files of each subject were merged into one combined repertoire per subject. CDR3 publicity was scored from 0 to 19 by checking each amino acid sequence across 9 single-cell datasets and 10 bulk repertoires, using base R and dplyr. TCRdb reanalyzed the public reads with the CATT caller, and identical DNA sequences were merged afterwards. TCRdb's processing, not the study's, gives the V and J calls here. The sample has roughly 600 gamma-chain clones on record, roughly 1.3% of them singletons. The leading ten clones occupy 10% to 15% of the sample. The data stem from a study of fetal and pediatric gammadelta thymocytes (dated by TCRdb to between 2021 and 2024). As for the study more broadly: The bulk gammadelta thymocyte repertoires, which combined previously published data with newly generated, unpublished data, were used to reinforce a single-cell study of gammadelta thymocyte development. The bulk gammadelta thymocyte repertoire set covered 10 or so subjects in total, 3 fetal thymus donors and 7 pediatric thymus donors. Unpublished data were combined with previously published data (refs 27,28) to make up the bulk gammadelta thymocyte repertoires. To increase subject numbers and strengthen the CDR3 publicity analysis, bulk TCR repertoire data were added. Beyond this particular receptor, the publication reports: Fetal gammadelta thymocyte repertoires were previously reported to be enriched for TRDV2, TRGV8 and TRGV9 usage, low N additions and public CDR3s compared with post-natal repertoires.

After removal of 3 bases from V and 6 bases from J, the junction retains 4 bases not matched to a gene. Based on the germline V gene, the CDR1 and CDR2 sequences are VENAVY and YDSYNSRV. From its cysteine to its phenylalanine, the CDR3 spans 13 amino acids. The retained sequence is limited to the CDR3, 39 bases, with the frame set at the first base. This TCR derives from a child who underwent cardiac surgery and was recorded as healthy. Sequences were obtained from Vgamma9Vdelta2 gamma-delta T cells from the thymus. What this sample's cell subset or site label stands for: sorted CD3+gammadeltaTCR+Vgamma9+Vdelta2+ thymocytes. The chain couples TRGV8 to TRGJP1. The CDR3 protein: CATWDGAGWFKIF. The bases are TGTGCCACCTGGGATGGTGCTGGTTGGTTCAAGATATTT.